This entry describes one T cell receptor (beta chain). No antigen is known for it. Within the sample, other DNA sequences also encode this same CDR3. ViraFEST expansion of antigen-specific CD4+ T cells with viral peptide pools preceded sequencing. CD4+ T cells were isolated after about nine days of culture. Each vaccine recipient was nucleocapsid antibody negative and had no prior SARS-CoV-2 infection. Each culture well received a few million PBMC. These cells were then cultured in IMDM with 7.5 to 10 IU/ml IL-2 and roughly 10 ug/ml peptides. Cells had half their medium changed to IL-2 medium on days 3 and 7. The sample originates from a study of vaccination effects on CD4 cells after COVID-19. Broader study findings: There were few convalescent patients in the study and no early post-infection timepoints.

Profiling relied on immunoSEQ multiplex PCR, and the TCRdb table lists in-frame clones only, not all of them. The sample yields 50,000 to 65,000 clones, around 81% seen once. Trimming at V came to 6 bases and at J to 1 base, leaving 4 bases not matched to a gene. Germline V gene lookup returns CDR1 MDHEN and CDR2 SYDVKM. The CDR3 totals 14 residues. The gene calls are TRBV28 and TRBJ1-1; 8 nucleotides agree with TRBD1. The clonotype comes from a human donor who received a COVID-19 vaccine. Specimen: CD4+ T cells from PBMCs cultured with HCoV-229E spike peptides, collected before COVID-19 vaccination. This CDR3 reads CASRRGTGNTEAFF. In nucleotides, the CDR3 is TGTGCCAGCAGAAGAGGGACAGGGAACACTGAAGCTTTCTTT.